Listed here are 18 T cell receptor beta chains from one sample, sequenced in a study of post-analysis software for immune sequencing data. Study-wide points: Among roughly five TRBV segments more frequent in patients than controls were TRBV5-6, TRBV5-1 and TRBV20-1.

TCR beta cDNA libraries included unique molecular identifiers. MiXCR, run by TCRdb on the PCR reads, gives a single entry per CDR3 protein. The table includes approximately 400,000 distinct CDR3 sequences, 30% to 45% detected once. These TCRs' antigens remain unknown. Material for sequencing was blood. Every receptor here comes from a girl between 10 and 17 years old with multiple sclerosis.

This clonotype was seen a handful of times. CDR3 region: CASSRGQGLNYGYTF. The CDR3 region has the DNA TGTGCCAGCAGCCGCGGACAGGGCCTTAACTATGGCTACACCTTC. The chain recombines TRBV7-9 with TRBJ1-2; 8 nucleotides agree with TRBD1. V gave up 5 bases and J gave up 1 base; unmatched junction bases: 6. Germline V gene data show CDR1 as SEHNR and CDR2 as FQNEAQ (reference sequence). The CDR3 has 15 residues. The whole variable domain, remainder taken from reference TRBV7-9 and TRBJ1-2, is DTGVSQNPRHKITKRGQNVTFRCDPISEHNRLYWYRQTLGQGPEFLTYFQNEAQLEKSRLLSDRFSAERPKGSFSTLEIQRTEQGDSAMYLCASSRGQGLNYGYTFGSGTRLTVV.

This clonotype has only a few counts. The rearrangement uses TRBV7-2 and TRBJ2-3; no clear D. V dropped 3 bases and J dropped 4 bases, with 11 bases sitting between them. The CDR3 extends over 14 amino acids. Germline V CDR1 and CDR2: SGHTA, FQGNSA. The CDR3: CASSFRPGSDTQYF. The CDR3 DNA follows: TGTGCCAGCAGCTTTCGTCCGGGTTCAGATACGCAGTATTTT.

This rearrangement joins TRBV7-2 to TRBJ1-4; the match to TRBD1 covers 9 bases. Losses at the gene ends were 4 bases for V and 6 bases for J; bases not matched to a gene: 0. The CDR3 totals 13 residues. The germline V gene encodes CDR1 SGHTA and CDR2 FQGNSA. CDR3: CASSWTGDEKLFF. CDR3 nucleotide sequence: TGTGCCAGCAGCTGGACAGGGGATGAAAAACTGTTTTTT. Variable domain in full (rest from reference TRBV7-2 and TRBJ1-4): GAGVSQSPSNKVTEKGKDVELRCDPISGHTALYWYRQSLGQGLEFLIYFQGNSAPDKSGLPSDRFSAERTGGSVSTLTIQRTQQEDSAVYLCASSWTGDEKLFFGSGTQLSVL.

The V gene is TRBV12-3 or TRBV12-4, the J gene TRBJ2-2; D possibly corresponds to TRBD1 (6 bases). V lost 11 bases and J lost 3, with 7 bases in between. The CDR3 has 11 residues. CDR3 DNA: TGTGCCGGGGGCTACACCGGGGAGCTGTTTTTT. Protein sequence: CAGGYTGELFF.

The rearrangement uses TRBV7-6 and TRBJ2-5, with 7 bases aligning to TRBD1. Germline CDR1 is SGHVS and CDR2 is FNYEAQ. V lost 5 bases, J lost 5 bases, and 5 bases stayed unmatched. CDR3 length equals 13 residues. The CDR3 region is CASSRGRSETQYF. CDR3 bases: TGTGCCAGCAGCAGGGGGCGGAGTGAGACCCAGTACTTC. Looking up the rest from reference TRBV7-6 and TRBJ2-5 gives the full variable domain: GAGVSQSPRYKVTKRGQDVALRCDPISGHVSLYWYRQALGQGPEFLTYFNYEAQQDKSGLPNDRFSAERPEGSISTLTIQRTEQRDSAMYRCASSRGRSETQYFGPGTRLLVL.

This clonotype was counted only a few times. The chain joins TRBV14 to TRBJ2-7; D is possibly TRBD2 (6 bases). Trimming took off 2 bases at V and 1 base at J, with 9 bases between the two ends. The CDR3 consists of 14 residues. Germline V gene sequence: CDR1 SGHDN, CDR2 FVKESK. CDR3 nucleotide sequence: TGTGCCAGCAGCCAAATGGCGGGGTCCTACGAGCAGTACTTC. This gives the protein CASSQMAGSYEQYF.

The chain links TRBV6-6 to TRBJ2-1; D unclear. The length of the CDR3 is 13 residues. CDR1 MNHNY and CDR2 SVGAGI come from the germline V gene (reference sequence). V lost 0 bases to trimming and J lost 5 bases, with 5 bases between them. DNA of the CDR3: TGTGCCAGCAGTTACTCGATGGACAATGAGCAGTTCTTC. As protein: CASSYSMDNEQFF.

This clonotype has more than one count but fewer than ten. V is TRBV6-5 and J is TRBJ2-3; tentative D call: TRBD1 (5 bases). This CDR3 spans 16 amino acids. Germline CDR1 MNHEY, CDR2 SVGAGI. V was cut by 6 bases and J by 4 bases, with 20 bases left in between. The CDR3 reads CASSYINSWGPDTQYF. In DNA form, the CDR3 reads TGTGCCAGCAGCTACATCAATAGTTGGGGCCCAGATACGCAGTATTTT.

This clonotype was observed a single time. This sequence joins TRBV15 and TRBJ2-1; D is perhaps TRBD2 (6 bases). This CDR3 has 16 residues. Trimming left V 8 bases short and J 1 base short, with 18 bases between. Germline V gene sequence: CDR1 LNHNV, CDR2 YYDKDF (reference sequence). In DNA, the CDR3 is TGTGCCACCGGCGAGATGAGCGGGCCTTCCTACAATGAGCAGTTCTTC. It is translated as CATGEMSGPSYNEQFF.

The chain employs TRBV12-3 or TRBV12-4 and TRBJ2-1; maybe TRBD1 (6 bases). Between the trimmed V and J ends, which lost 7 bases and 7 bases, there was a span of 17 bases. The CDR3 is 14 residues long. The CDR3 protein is CASTQGMERNEQFF. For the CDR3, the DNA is TGTGCCAGCACCCAGGGGATGGAGAGGAATGAGCAGTTCTTC.

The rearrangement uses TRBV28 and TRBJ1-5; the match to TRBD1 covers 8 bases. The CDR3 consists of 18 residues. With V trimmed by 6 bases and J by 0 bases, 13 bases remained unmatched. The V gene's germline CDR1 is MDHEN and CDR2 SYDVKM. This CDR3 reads CASRDDRGRDLSNQPQHF. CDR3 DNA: TGTGCCAGCAGAGACGACAGGGGCAGAGATCTTAGCAATCAGCCCCAGCATTTT.

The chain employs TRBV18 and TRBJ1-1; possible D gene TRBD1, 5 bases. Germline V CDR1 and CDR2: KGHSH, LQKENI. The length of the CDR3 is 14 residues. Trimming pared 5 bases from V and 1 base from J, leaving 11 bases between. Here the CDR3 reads CASSSGRGNTEAFF. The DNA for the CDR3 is TGTGCCAGCTCAAGTGGGAGGGGGAACACTGAAGCTTTCTTT.

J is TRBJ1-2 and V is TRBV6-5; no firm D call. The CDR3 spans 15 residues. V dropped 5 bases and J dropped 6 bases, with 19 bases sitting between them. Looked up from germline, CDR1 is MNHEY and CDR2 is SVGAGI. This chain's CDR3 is CASSRSKPRLNGYTF. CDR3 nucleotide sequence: TGTGCCAGCAGTCGTTCTAAGCCGAGGCTGAATGGCTACACCTTC.

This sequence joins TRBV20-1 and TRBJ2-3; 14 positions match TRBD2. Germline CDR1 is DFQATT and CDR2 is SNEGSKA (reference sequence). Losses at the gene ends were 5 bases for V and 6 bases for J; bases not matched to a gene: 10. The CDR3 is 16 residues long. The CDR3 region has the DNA TGCAGTGCTCCCGGGACTAGCGGGGGCCGGGCGGATACGCAGTATTTT. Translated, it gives CSAPGTSGGRADTQYF.

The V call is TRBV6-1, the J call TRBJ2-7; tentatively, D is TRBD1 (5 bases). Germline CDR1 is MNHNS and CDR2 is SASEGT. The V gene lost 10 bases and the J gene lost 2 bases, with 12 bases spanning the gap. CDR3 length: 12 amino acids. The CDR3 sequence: CATDSYPYEQYF. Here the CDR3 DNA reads TGTGCCACCGACAGCTACCCCTACGAGCAGTACTTC.

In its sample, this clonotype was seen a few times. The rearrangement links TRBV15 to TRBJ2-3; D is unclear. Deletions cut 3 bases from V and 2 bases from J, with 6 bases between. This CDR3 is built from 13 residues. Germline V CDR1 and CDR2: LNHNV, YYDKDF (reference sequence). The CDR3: CATSRGFTDTQYF. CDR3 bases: TGTGCCACCAGCAGGGGGTTCACAGATACGCAGTATTTT.

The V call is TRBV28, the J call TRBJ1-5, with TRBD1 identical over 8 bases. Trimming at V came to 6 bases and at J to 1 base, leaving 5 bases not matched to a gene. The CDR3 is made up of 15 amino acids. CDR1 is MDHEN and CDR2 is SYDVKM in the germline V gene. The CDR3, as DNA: TGTGCCAGCAGACCGGACAGGGCGAGCAATCAGCCCCAGCATTTT. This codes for CASRPDRASNQPQHF.

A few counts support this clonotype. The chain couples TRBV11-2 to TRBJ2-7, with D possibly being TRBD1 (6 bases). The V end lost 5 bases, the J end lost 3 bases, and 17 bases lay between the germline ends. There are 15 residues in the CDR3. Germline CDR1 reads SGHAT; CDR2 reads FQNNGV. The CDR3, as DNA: TGTGCCAGCAGCGTTGGGGGCCTCGGGCTCTACGAGCAGTACTTC. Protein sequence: CASSVGGLGLYEQYF.